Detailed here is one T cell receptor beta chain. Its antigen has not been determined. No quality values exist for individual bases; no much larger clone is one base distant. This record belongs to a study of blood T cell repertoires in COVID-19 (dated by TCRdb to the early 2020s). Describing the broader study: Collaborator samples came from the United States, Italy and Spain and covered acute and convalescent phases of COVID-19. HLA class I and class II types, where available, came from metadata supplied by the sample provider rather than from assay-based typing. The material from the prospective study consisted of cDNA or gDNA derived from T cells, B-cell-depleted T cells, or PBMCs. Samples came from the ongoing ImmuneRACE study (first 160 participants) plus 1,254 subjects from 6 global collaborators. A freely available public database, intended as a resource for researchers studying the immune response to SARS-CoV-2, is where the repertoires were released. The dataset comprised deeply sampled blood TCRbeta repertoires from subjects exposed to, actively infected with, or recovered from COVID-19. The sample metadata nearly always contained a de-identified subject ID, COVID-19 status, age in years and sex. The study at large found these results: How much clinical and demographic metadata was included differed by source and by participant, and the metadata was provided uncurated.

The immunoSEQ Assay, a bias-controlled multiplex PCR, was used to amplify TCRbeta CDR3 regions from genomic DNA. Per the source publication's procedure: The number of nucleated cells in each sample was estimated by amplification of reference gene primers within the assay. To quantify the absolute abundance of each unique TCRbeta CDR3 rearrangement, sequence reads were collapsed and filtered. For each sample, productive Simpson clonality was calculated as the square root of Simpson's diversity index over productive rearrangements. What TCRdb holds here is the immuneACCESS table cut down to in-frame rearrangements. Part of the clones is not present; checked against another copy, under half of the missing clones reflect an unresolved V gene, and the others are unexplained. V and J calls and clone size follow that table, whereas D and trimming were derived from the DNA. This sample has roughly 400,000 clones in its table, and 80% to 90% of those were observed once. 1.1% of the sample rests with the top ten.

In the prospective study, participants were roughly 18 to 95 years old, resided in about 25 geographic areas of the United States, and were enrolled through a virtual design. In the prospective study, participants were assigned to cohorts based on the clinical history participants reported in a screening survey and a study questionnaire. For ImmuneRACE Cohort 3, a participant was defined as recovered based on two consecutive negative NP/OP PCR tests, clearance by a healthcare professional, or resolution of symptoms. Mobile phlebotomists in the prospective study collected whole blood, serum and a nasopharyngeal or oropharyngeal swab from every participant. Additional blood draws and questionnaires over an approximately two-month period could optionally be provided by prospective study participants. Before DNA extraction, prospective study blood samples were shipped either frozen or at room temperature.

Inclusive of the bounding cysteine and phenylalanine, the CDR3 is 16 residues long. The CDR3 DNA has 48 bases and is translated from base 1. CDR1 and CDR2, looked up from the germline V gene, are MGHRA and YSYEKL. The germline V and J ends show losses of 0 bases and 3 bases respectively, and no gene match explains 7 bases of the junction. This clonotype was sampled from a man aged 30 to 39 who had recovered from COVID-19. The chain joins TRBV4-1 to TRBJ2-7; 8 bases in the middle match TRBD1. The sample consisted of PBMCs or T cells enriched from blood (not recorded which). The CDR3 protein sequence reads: CASSQDLWGQVYEQYF. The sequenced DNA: TGCGCCAGCAGCCAAGATCTATGGGGACAGGTCTACGAGCAGTACTTC.